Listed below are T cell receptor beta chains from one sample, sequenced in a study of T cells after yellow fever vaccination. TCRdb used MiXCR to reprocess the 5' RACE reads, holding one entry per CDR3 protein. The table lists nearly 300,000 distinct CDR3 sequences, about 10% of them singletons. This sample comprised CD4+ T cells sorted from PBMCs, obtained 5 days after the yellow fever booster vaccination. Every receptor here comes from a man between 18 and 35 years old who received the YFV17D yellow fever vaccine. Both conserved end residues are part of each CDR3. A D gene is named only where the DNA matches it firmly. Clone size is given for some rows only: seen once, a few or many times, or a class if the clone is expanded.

TGTGCCAGCAGTCGTCCCGGGACAGGGAAACCTGGCTACACCTTC	CASSRPGTGKPGYTF	TRBD1	many	TRBV12-3/TRBV12-4	TRBJ1-2
TGCAGTGCTAGAGTTCCTAAATCGATCTCTGGAAACACCATATATTTT	CSARVPKSISGNTIYF	.	few	TRBV20-1	TRBJ1-3
TGTGCCAGCAGCGAGGACGGTGACTTCTTC	CASSEDGDFF	.	.	TRBV7-9	TRBJ1-2
TGTGCCAGCAGCCAAGTGGAGGGGGGGAACACCGGGGAGCTGTTTTTT	CASSQVEGGNTGELFF	.	.	TRBV4-2	TRBJ2-2
TGCGCCAGCAGCGAAGAGACAGGGAACAATCAGCCCCAGCATTTT	CASSEETGNNQPQHF	TRBD1	.	TRBV4-1	TRBJ1-5
TGTGCCAGCAGCGAGGGGAGGGGCTGGGTTGAGCAGTTCTTC	CASSEGRGWVEQFF	TRBD2	.	TRBV9	TRBJ2-1
TGTGCCAGCAGCCCTATGGCTAGCGGGGGGGCCAGGAATGAGCAGTTCTTC	CASSPMASGGARNEQFF	TRBD2	.	TRBV7-2	TRBJ2-1
TGTGCCAGCAGCCAAAGGTACAGGGGGCGAGGGCCTAGCGGTAACACTGAAGCTTTCTTT	CASSQRYRGRGPSGNTEAFF	TRBD1	few	TRBV3-1	TRBJ1-1
TGCAGTGCTAGAGACGGTGGGGAAGGGGCCACTGAAGCTTTCTTT	CSARDGGEGATEAFF	.	.	TRBV20-1	TRBJ1-1
TGTGCCACCAGCAGAGATGGATGGGGACGCGGGGAAGGACTCTATAGCAATCAGCCCCAGCATTTT	CATSRDGWGRGEGLYSNQPQHF	.	.	TRBV15	TRBJ1-5
TGTGCCAGCAACTCGGGGGTGGCAGGAACTTCTAACTATGGCTACACCTTC	CASNSGVAGTSNYGYTF	.	many	TRBV7-9	TRBJ1-2
TGTGCCACCCGGCAGGGAGAGGAAAAACTGTTTTTT	CATRQGEEKLFF	.	.	TRBV15	TRBJ1-4
TGTGCCAGCAGTCGTCTCGCCCAACAGGGGGCCGAGCAGTACTTC	CASSRLAQQGAEQYF	TRBD1	few	TRBV6-5	TRBJ2-7
TGTGCCAGCAGCACCGGGAACACAGATACGCAGTATTTT	CASSTGNTDTQYF	.	.	TRBV7-3	TRBJ2-3
TGTGCCAGCAGCGAACAGGGGGCTCAGGGCGAAAAACTGTTTTTT	CASSEQGAQGEKLFF	TRBD1	.	TRBV5-6	TRBJ1-4
TGTGCCAGCAGCTTAGGCCCCAGGGGATACGGGGTTGCGAATGAGCAGTTCTTC	CASSLGPRGYGVANEQFF	.	few	TRBV7-9	TRBJ2-1
TGTGCCAGCTCCCACGGACAGGAGAGTAGGGGATCCTATGGCTACACCTTC	CASSHGQESRGSYGYTF	TRBD1	.	TRBV18	TRBJ1-2
TGTGCCAGCAGCACTCGAGCGGGGGGATTCACCGGGGAGCTGTTTTTT	CASSTRAGGFTGELFF	TRBD2	.	TRBV7-8	TRBJ2-2
TGTGCCACCGTGGACCCTCCTTGGATTCAGTACTTC	CATVDPPWIQYF	.	few	TRBV19	TRBJ2-4
TGTGCCAGCAGACCGGCGCAGGTCGGAGAGCAGTACTTC	CASRPAQVGEQYF	.	.	TRBV27	TRBJ2-7
TGCGCCAGCAGCCAAGAATTGCAGCAGATATACTATGAGCAGTTCTTC	CASSQELQQIYYEQFF	.	.	TRBV4-3	TRBJ2-1
TGTGCCAGCAGTTTAGCTCAGGGGACTGAAGCTTTCTTT	CASSLAQGTEAFF	.	.	TRBV12-3/TRBV12-4	TRBJ1-1
TGCAGCGTCGGTAGACAGGGGACTGAAGCTTTCTTT	CSVGRQGTEAFF	TRBD1	.	TRBV29-1	TRBJ1-1
TGCAGTGCTCCCGAGGGCGGCTTCAGTGAGCAGTTCTTC	CSAPEGGFSEQFF	.	.	TRBV20-1	TRBJ2-1
TGCGCCAGCAGCCTCATGACAGGGTACTCTGGGGCCAACGTCCTGACTTTC	CASSLMTGYSGANVLTF	TRBD1	.	TRBV4-1	TRBJ2-6
TGCAGTGCTAGAGTTTTCCAGAAAGAAGCTTTCTTT	CSARVFQKEAFF	.	few	TRBV20-1	TRBJ1-1
TGTGCCATCAGAAATGACCATCTTCTAGCGGGGGGACCCCCAGATACGCAGTATTTT	CAIRNDHLLAGGPPDTQYF	TRBD2	few	TRBV10-3	TRBJ2-3
TGTGCCAGCAGTGGGAGACAGGGAATCGTTGAGCAGTTCTTC	CASSGRQGIVEQFF	TRBD1	few	TRBV2	TRBJ2-1